The clone carrying this TCR beta chain was counted at least ten times. The antigen remains undetermined. CDR1 and CDR2 from the germline V gene are SGHRS and YFSETQ. V was trimmed by 0 bases and J by 1 base, leaving 7 bases between them. CDR3 size: 14 residues. Each CDR3 protein gets one entry after TCRdb re-called the 5' RACE reads with MiXCR. The sample yields 8,700 or so distinct CDR3 sequences, roughly an eighth seen once. This sample is part of a study of spatial heterogeneity in lung cancer. Study as a whole: Consistently, beta-chain sequences turned up in larger numbers than alpha-chain sequences did. TCR and UMI combinations that were unique each appeared, on average, more than ten times in raw reads. General observations from the study: Mutation counts in tumors were tracked by counts of expanded intratumoral alpha and beta TCRs.

Time point specified: sample taken at primary tumor resection. The authors sequenced whole RNA from tumor, nontumor lung or frozen PBMC without sorting. The chain recombines TRBV5-1 with TRBJ1-1; D gene unclear. This TCR derives from a male donor with early-stage non-small cell lung cancer. The specimen was lung tumor tissue, collected at surgery. The CDR3 DNA reads TGCGCCAGCAGCTTGGGACACTCGAACACTGAAGCTTTCTTT. It encodes CASSLGHSNTEAFF.